A selection of T cell receptor beta chains follows, all from one sample in a study. TCRdb processed the 5' RACE reads anew with MiXCR; each CDR3 protein has one entry. The repertoire holds tens of thousands of distinct CDR3 sequences, 25% to 35% seen once, with roughly 3.3% in the top ten. What was sequenced was tumor-infiltrating memory CD4+ T cells sorted from the breast tumor. The receptors shown here come from a female donor with breast cancer. CDR3s include the opening cysteine and the closing phenylalanine or tryptophan. The D gene is left open where the match is weak. The listing skips clone size in some rows; elsewhere it reads once, few, many or a size class.

-	-	TRBJ1-2	TRBV7-9	CASSPREATYTF	TGTGCCAGCAGCCCCCGAGAGGCCACCTACACCTTC
few	TRBD2	TRBJ2-2	TRBV9	CASSAGGGENTGELFF	TGTGCCAGCAGCGCGGGGGGTGGGGAGAACACCGGGGAGCTGTTTTTT
few	-	TRBJ2-5	TRBV7-3	CASSRGSEETQYF	TGTGCCAGCTCGAGGGGGTCGGAGGAGACCCAGTACTTC
few	-	TRBJ1-5	TRBV5-1	CASSHGDGNQPQHF	TGCGCCAGCAGCCACGGGGACGGGAATCAGCCCCAGCATTTT
few	-	TRBJ1-5	TRBV20-1	CSASENGYSNQPQHF	TGCAGTGCTAGCGAAAATGGCTATAGCAATCAGCCCCAGCATTTT
-	-	TRBJ2-3	TRBV7-8	CASSLAGREADTQYF	TGTGCCAGCAGCTTAGCGGGCAGGGAAGCAGATACGCAGTATTTT
-	TRBD1	TRBJ2-3	TRBV7-2	CASRSTGGLDTQYF	TGTGCCAGCAGGTCGACAGGGGGCTTGGATACGCAGTATTTT
-	-	TRBJ1-3	TRBV6-1	CASSGYTSGNTIYF	TGTGCCAGCAGTGGCTATACTTCTGGAAACACCATATATTTT
-	-	TRBJ1-2	TRBV7-2	CASSPPGTVIYGYTF	TGTGCCAGCAGCCCCCCCGGGACGGTGATATATGGCTACACCTTC
-	-	TRBJ1-2	TRBV7-9	CASSTASSNYGHTF	TGTGCCAGCAGCACTGCCTCTTCTAACTATGGCCACACCTTC
few	TRBD2	TRBJ2-1	TRBV7-2	CASSLTSGAYNEQFF	TGTGCCAGCAGCCTGACTAGCGGAGCGTACAATGAGCAGTTCTTC
few	TRBD1	TRBJ2-2	TRBV11-2	CASSPRQGRNTGELFF	TGTGCCAGCAGCCCAAGACAGGGGCGGAACACCGGGGAGCTGTTTTTT
few	-	TRBJ1-6	TRBV5-1	CASSTTNSPLHF	TGCGCCAGCAGCACTACTAATTCACCCCTCCACTTT
few	TRBD2	TRBJ2-1	TRBV5-6	CASSPGLAGFYNEQFF	TGTGCCAGCAGCCCGGGACTAGCGGGATTCTACAATGAGCAGTTCTTC
-	-	TRBJ1-5	TRBV7-2	CASSQGGLSKQPQHF	TGTGCCAGCAGCCAGGGAGGGCTTAGCAAACAGCCCCAGCATTTT
-	-	TRBJ2-4	TRBV6-5	CASSPGGVAIQYF	TGTGCCAGCAGTCCCGGCGGGGTAGCCATTCAGTACTTC
-	TRBD1	TRBJ2-3	TRBV7-3	CASGGTGMGTDTQYF	TGTGCCAGCGGGGGGACAGGGATGGGCACAGATACGCAGTATTTT
-	TRBD2	TRBJ2-3	TRBV5-1	CASSLTLAGGTQYF	TGCGCCAGCAGCTTGACCCTAGCGGGAGGTACGCAGTATTTT
-	-	TRBJ2-7	TRBV7-8	CASSPTWTRLYEQYF	TGTGCCAGCAGCCCCACTTGGACACGTCTTTACGAGCAGTACTTC
few	-	TRBJ2-6	TRBV6-5	CASSYLGLGANVLTF	TGTGCCAGCAGTTACCTCGGCCTGGGGGCCAACGTCCTGACTTTC
-	-	TRBJ1-1	TRBV6-5	CASRDFQGWTEAFF	TGTGCCAGCAGAGACTTCCAGGGTTGGACTGAAGCTTTCTTT
-	-	TRBJ2-5	TRBV29-1	CSVAVLETQYF	TGCAGCGTAGCGGTTCTGGAGACCCAGTACTTC
-	-	TRBJ2-7	TRBV6-5	CASSLTWAGRYEQYF	TGTGCCAGCAGTCTAACGTGGGCGGGGCGCTACGAGCAGTACTTC
many	-	TRBJ1-2	TRBV28	CASSAGRVGGLIGYTF	TGTGCCAGCAGTGCTGGGCGTGTTGGCGGGCTGATTGGCTACACCTTC
few	-	TRBJ2-1	TRBV12-3/TRBV12-4	CASRPRAEVNEQFF	TGTGCCAGCAGGCCACGGGCGGAGGTCAATGAGCAGTTCTTC
few	-	TRBJ2-5	TRBV5-6	CASSLMLETQYF	TGTGCCAGCAGCTTGATGCTGGAGACCCAGTACTTC
-	-	TRBJ1-2	TRBV5-6	CASSLDRLYGYTF	TGTGCCAGCAGCTTGGATAGGCTGTATGGCTACACCTTC
few	-	TRBJ2-1	TRBV5-1	CASSLDGAEYNEQFF	TGCGCCAGCAGCTTGGACGGGGCTGAGTACAATGAGCAGTTCTTC
-	-	TRBJ1-1	TRBV29-1	CSVSATNTEAFF	TGCAGCGTCTCCGCTACCAACACTGAAGCTTTCTTT
few	-	TRBJ1-1	TRBV11-1	CASSLRPTTGREAFF	TGTGCCAGCAGCTTGCGCCCGACCACGGGGCGTGAAGCTTTCTTT
few	-	TRBJ2-1	TRBV6-6	CASSLQANEQFF	TGTGCCAGCAGTTTACAGGCGAATGAGCAGTTCTTC
-	-	TRBJ1-5	TRBV28	CASTVDSNQPQHF	TGTGCCAGCACAGTGGATAGCAATCAGCCCCAGCATTTT
-	TRBD2	TRBJ2-1	TRBV20-1	CSASAGGGNEQFF	TGCAGTGCTTCAGCGGGGGGCGGTAATGAGCAGTTCTTC
few	-	TRBJ2-4	TRBV5-4	CASSPPPRQGIAKNIQYF	TGTGCCAGCAGTCCTCCCCCCCGGCAGGGGATAGCCAAAAACATTCAGTACTTC
few	-	TRBJ1-1	TRBV5-1	CASSAGSNTEAFF	TGCGCCAGCAGCGCCGGATCCAACACTGAAGCTTTCTTT
-	-	TRBJ1-2	TRBV7-9	CASSSVKSDGYTF	TGTGCCAGCTCGTCAGTGAAGTCGGATGGCTACACCTTC
few	-	TRBJ1-2	TRBV7-2	CASSLDFQVYGYTF	TGTGCCAGCAGCTTAGATTTTCAGGTTTATGGCTACACCTTC
-	-	TRBJ1-2	TRBV6-2/TRBV6-3	CASSGIGGGYTF	TGTGCCAGCAGCGGCATCGGGGGAGGCTACACCTTC
once	-	TRBJ2-5	TRBV20-1	CSANYGLRETQYF	TGCAGTGCTAATTACGGGCTTCGAGAGACCCAGTACTTC
-	-	TRBJ2-3	TRBV12-3/TRBV12-4	CASRESTDTQYF	TGTGCCAGCAGAGAAAGCACAGATACGCAGTATTTT
few	TRBD2	TRBJ2-1	TRBV29-1	CSAVTSGSEQFF	TGCAGCGCTGTGACTAGCGGGAGTGAGCAGTTCTTC
-	-	TRBJ1-1	TRBV5-1	CASRWDTMNTEAFF	TGCGCCAGCAGATGGGACACCATGAACACTGAAGCTTTCTTT
many	TRBD1	TRBJ2-2	TRBV12-3/TRBV12-4	CASRDRGYSGELFF	TGTGCCAGCCGGGACAGGGGATATTCCGGGGAGCTGTTTTTT
many	-	TRBJ2-7	TRBV5-1	CASSGQAGYEQYF	TGCGCCAGCAGCGGTCAGGCGGGCTACGAGCAGTACTTC
few	-	TRBJ2-7	TRBV6-2/TRBV6-3	CASSYPGTGIYEQYF	TGTGCCAGCAGTTACCCTGGGACGGGAATATACGAGCAGTACTTC
-	-	TRBJ2-7	TRBV13	CASSTRQNLYEQYF	TGTGCCAGCAGCACAAGACAGAACCTCTACGAGCAGTACTTC